This T cell receptor beta chain was retrieved from a study of blood T cell repertoires in COVID-19. Study background: Material from acute and convalescent COVID-19 was sourced from the United States, Italy and Spain. T cells, B-cell-depleted T cells, or PBMCs supplied cDNA or gDNA.

Per the study methods: Reference gene primer amplification gave estimated nucleated cell counts. TCRdb's table, derived via immunoSEQ multiplex PCR, lists solely in-frame clones and lacks some. V and J calls plus clone size are reproduced from that table; the DNA served to infer D and trimming. The data show roughly 250,000 clones, with 82% seen just once and over 10% held by the top ten. CDR3 length: 15 residues. Germline assignment: CDR1 MGHRA and CDR2 YSYEKL. Between the trimmed V and J ends, which lost 4 bases and 2 bases, there was a span of 15 bases. Sequenced sample: peripheral blood. The chain recombines TRBV4-1 with TRBJ2-7; D uncertain. The TCR sequence derives from an older woman with active or convalescent COVID-19. CDR3 sequence: CASSRTALLAYEQYF. CDR3 DNA: TGCGCCAGCAGCCGAACAGCACTTCTCGCCTACGAGCAGTACTTC.